The rows below give T cell receptor beta chains drawn from one sample of a study of cytomegalovirus exposure and HLA in healthy donors. Repertoires were generated with immunoSEQ multiplex PCR, while TCRdb's copy carries only in-frame clones and drops some. The sample has roughly 120,000 clones, approximately 80% seen once. The sequencing sample was made of PBMCs. The receptors here all came from a man aged 25 to 45 in good health and CMV-seronegative. The CDR3 runs from the conserved cysteine through the conserved F or W. Each record gives: J gene, V gene, D gene, clone size, CDR3 protein, CDR3 DNA. D genes are given only for firm matches. Size tells how often a clone was seen (once, few, many) or the class of an expanded clone, and some rows leave it out.

J gene: TRBJ2-1; V gene: TRBV6-4; D gene: -; clone size: few; CDR3 protein: CASSDRGLGNEQFF; CDR3 DNA: TGTGCCAGCAGTGACAGGGGTTTGGGGAATGAGCAGTTCTTC
J gene: TRBJ2-2; V gene: TRBV9; D gene: TRBD2; clone size: -; CDR3 protein: CASSVSGGYTGELFF; CDR3 DNA: TGTGCCAGCAGCGTTAGCGGGGGGTACACCGGGGAGCTGTTTTTT
J gene: TRBJ1-3; V gene: TRBV12-5; D gene: TRBD1; clone size: -; CDR3 protein: CASGSYRSGTVALGSGNTIYF; CDR3 DNA: TGTGCTAGTGGTTCTTATCGATCCGGGACAGTGGCTCTGGGGTCTGGAAACACCATATATTTT
J gene: TRBJ1-2; V gene: TRBV5-4; D gene: -; clone size: -; CDR3 protein: CASSLAAGLAGYTF; CDR3 DNA: TGTGCCAGCAGCTTGGCGGCAGGCCTGGCGGGCTACACCTTC
J gene: TRBJ2-3; V gene: TRBV11-3; D gene: TRBD1; clone size: -; CDR3 protein: CASSPGQATDTQYF; CDR3 DNA: TGTGCCAGCAGCCCGGGACAGGCCACAGATACGCAGTATTTT
J gene: TRBJ2-1; V gene: TRBV28; D gene: -; clone size: -; CDR3 protein: CASRSSYNEQFF; CDR3 DNA: TGTGCCAGCAGGAGCTCCTACAATGAGCAGTTCTTC
J gene: TRBJ1-2; V gene: TRBV5-1; D gene: -; clone size: -; CDR3 protein: CASSLGLGLYFYGYTF; CDR3 DNA: TGCGCCAGCAGCTTGGGGCTAGGATTGTATTTCTATGGCTACACCTTC
J gene: TRBJ1-5; V gene: TRBV29-1; D gene: -; clone size: -; CDR3 protein: CSAGDQPQHF; CDR3 DNA: TGCAGCGCAGGGGATCAGCCCCAGCATTTT
J gene: TRBJ2-3; V gene: TRBV5-8; D gene: TRBD2; clone size: -; CDR3 protein: CASSLAGGSTDTQYF; CDR3 DNA: TGTGCCAGCAGCTTGGCGGGAGGAAGCACAGATACGCAGTATTTT
J gene: TRBJ2-2; V gene: TRBV5-6; D gene: -; clone size: -; CDR3 protein: CASSSDTGELFF; CDR3 DNA: TGTGCCAGCAGCTCCGACACCGGGGAGCTGTTTTTT
J gene: TRBJ2-7; V gene: TRBV30; D gene: -; clone size: few; CDR3 protein: CAWADTEQYF; CDR3 DNA: TGTGCCTGGGCGGACACCGAGCAGTACTTC
J gene: TRBJ2-5; V gene: TRBV7-9; D gene: TRBD1; clone size: once; CDR3 protein: CASSSGQAGETQYF; CDR3 DNA: TGTGCCAGCAGCAGCGGACAGGCTGGGGAGACCCAGTACTTC
J gene: TRBJ2-1; V gene: TRBV5-4; D gene: TRBD2; clone size: once; CDR3 protein: CASSSTSNNEQFF; CDR3 DNA: TGTGCCAGCAGCTCGACTAGCAACAATGAGCAGTTCTTC
J gene: TRBJ2-1; V gene: TRBV7-9; D gene: -; clone size: -; CDR3 protein: CASRSLSGNYNEQFF; CDR3 DNA: TGTGCCAGCAGGAGTCTCAGCGGAAATTACAATGAGCAGTTCTTC
J gene: TRBJ2-1; V gene: TRBV7-2; D gene: -; clone size: -; CDR3 protein: CASTPRGSDSYNEQFF; CDR3 DNA: TGTGCCAGCACCCCCCGAGGTAGCGACTCCTACAATGAGCAGTTCTTC
J gene: TRBJ1-1; V gene: TRBV27; D gene: -; clone size: -; CDR3 protein: CASSTGGWGNTEAFF; CDR3 DNA: TGTGCCAGCAGCACCGGGGGATGGGGGAACACTGAAGCTTTCTTT
J gene: TRBJ2-2; V gene: TRBV13; D gene: TRBD1; clone size: -; CDR3 protein: CASSIELRGRRTGELFF; CDR3 DNA: TGTGCCAGCAGCATAGAGCTCAGGGGGCGGAGGACCGGGGAGCTGTTTTTT
J gene: TRBJ1-1; V gene: TRBV30; D gene: -; clone size: -; CDR3 protein: CAWNLGTEAFF; CDR3 DNA: TGTGCCTGGAACCTCGGGACTGAAGCTTTCTTT
J gene: TRBJ2-7; V gene: TRBV28; D gene: TRBD1; clone size: -; CDR3 protein: CASSFRTGYNEQYF; CDR3 DNA: TGTGCCAGCAGTTTCCGGACAGGATATAACGAGCAGTACTTC
J gene: TRBJ2-1; V gene: TRBV19; D gene: TRBD2; clone size: -; CDR3 protein: CASSPASRRTSRNEQFF; CDR3 DNA: TGTGCCAGTAGTCCTGCGAGTCGCCGGACTAGCAGAAATGAGCAGTTCTTC
J gene: TRBJ1-1; V gene: TRBV9; D gene: -; clone size: -; CDR3 protein: CASSVGQRNTEAFF; CDR3 DNA: TGTGCCAGCAGCGTAGGACAGAGAAACACTGAAGCTTTCTTT
J gene: TRBJ2-3; V gene: TRBV5-1; D gene: -; clone size: -; CDR3 protein: CASSLAVSTDTQYF; CDR3 DNA: TGCGCCAGCAGTTTAGCGGTGAGCACAGATACGCAGTATTTT
J gene: TRBJ1-2; V gene: TRBV30; D gene: -; clone size: -; CDR3 protein: CAWRGPWAEPYGYTF; CDR3 DNA: TGTGCCTGGAGGGGTCCTTGGGCTGAACCCTATGGCTACACCTTC
J gene: TRBJ2-7; V gene: TRBV18; D gene: -; clone size: -; CDR3 protein: CASSPSPDRAYEQYF; CDR3 DNA: TGTGCCAGCTCACCCTCCCCGGACAGAGCCTACGAGCAGTACTTC
J gene: TRBJ2-2; V gene: TRBV5-6; D gene: -; clone size: -; CDR3 protein: CASSFLTRPGGELFF; CDR3 DNA: TGTGCCAGCAGCTTCCTAACCCGCCCCGGCGGGGAGCTGTTTTTT
J gene: TRBJ1-5; V gene: TRBV4-1; D gene: -; clone size: -; CDR3 protein: CASSQGLYQPQHF; CDR3 DNA: TGCGCCAGCAGCCAAGGTCTTTATCAGCCCCAGCATTTT
J gene: TRBJ1-1; V gene: TRBV6-5; D gene: TRBD1; clone size: -; CDR3 protein: CASSYGDRGLTEAFF; CDR3 DNA: TGTGCCAGCAGTTACGGGGACAGGGGGTTGACTGAAGCTTTCTTT
J gene: TRBJ2-7; V gene: TRBV2; D gene: TRBD1; clone size: -; CDR3 protein: CASSEGGQDYEQYF; CDR3 DNA: TGTGCCAGCAGTGAAGGGGGACAGGACTACGAGCAGTACTTC
J gene: TRBJ1-4; V gene: TRBV30; D gene: -; clone size: -; CDR3 protein: CAWSQGRGTNEKLFF; CDR3 DNA: TGTGCCTGGAGTCAGGGGAGAGGGACTAATGAAAAACTGTTTTTT
J gene: TRBJ2-7; V gene: TRBV4-1; D gene: TRBD1; clone size: -; CDR3 protein: CASSQVGDRGGYEQYF; CDR3 DNA: TGCGCCAGCAGCCAAGTGGGGGACAGGGGAGGCTACGAGCAGTACTTC
J gene: TRBJ2-2; V gene: TRBV5-5; D gene: TRBD1; clone size: -; CDR3 protein: CASSLEGTGLTGELFF; CDR3 DNA: TGTGCCAGCAGCTTGGAAGGGACAGGGCTCACCGGGGAGCTGTTTTTT
J gene: TRBJ2-5; V gene: TRBV4-1; D gene: TRBD1; clone size: -; CDR3 protein: CASSLPTGTGGSLQETQYF; CDR3 DNA: TGCGCCAGCAGCCTGCCGACCGGGACAGGGGGTTCCCTCCAAGAGACCCAGTACTTC
J gene: TRBJ1-3; V gene: TRBV30; D gene: TRBD1; clone size: -; CDR3 protein: CACTGGGNTIYF; CDR3 DNA: TGTGCCTGTACAGGGGGTGGAAACACCATATATTTT
J gene: TRBJ2-7; V gene: TRBV11-2; D gene: -; clone size: -; CDR3 protein: CASSRSSYEQYF; CDR3 DNA: TGTGCCAGCAGCCGGAGCTCCTACGAGCAGTACTTC
J gene: TRBJ1-2; V gene: TRBV10-3; D gene: -; clone size: -; CDR3 protein: CAISEPAGGPPYGYTF; CDR3 DNA: TGTGCCATCAGTGAGCCCGCGGGGGGCCCGCCCTATGGCTACACCTTC
J gene: TRBJ2-5; V gene: TRBV7-9; D gene: TRBD2; clone size: -; CDR3 protein: CASSLDGAGGNEYF; CDR3 DNA: TGTGCCAGCAGCTTAGATGGCGCGGGGGGGAATGAGTACTTC
J gene: TRBJ1-2; V gene: TRBV28; D gene: TRBD1; clone size: -; CDR3 protein: CASIPLQGVIYGYTF; CDR3 DNA: TGTGCCAGCATCCCTCTACAGGGGGTTATCTATGGCTACACCTTC
J gene: TRBJ1-1; V gene: TRBV28; D gene: TRBD1; clone size: -; CDR3 protein: CASRLGQGRTEAFF; CDR3 DNA: TGTGCCAGCAGGCTCGGACAGGGGAGGACTGAAGCTTTCTTT
J gene: TRBJ2-3; V gene: TRBV11-2; D gene: -; clone size: few; CDR3 protein: CASRGPIMTDTQYF; CDR3 DNA: TGTGCCAGCAGGGGGCCCATTATGACAGATACGCAGTATTTT
J gene: TRBJ2-6; V gene: TRBV25-1; D gene: -; clone size: -; CDR3 protein: CASSVGHHSGANVLTF; CDR3 DNA: TGTGCCAGCAGTGTGGGACACCACTCTGGGGCCAACGTCCTGACTTTC
J gene: TRBJ2-1; V gene: TRBV7-9; D gene: -; clone size: -; CDR3 protein: CASSRGLGGEQFF; CDR3 DNA: TGTGCCAGCAGCCGGGGACTCGGCGGAGAGCAGTTCTTC
J gene: TRBJ2-7; V gene: TRBV27; D gene: TRBD1; clone size: -; CDR3 protein: CASSLFGTAYEQYF; CDR3 DNA: TGTGCCAGCAGTTTATTCGGGACAGCCTACGAGCAGTACTTC